What follows are 22 T cell receptor beta chains derived from one specimen sequenced in a study of blood T cell repertoires in COVID-19. Assay: immunoSEQ multiplex PCR; the TCRdb copy retains only in-frame clones and omits some. Counted here are 80,000 to 130,000 clones, 80% to 90% occurring once; the ten biggest clones make up 2% to 3%. Sequenced material: PBMCs or T cells enriched from blood (not recorded which). These receptors originate from a woman between 50 and 59 years old who had recovered from COVID-19.

This chain connects TRBV28 to TRBJ2-6, with D hard to call. V was shortened by 3 bases and J by 0 bases, with 9 bases between the two germline ends. The CDR3 length is 16 residues. The V gene's germline CDR1 is MDHEN and CDR2 SYDVKM. The CDR3 loop reads CASSFWASSGANVLTF. The CDR3 nucleotides are TGTGCCAGCAGTTTCTGGGCAAGCTCTGGGGCCAACGTCCTGACTTTC.

The rearrangement joins TRBV9 to TRBJ1-2; 7 bases are shared with TRBD1. Trimming cost V 2 bases and J 6 bases; bases outside gene matches: 4. The length of the CDR3 is 13 residues. Looked up from germline, CDR1 is SGDLS and CDR2 is YYNGEE. As DNA, the CDR3 is TGTGCCAGCAGCGTTATACAGGGGCATGGCTACACCTTC. Amino acid sequence: CASSVIQGHGYTF.

The chain combines TRBV10-3 with TRBJ1-1; possible D gene TRBD1, 6 bases. Germline CDR1 reads ENHRY; CDR2 reads SYGVKD. The CDR3 contains 13 residues. With 3 bases removed from V and 2 bases from J, the gap between germline ends came to 7 bases. CDR3 amino acids: CAISEQGNTEAFF. CDR3 in DNA: TGTGCCATCAGTGAACAGGGAAACACTGAAGCTTTCTTT.

This clone has a handful of counts. The rearrangement joins TRBV6-4 to TRBJ2-1, with 13 positions matching TRBD2. This CDR3 comprises 15 residues. After removal of 3 bases from V and 8 bases from J, the junction contained 4 bases not matched to a gene. The germline gives CDR1 MRHNA, CDR2 SNTAGT. DNA of the CDR3: TGTGCCAGCAGTGAGGGGACTAGCGGGGTCGATGAGCAGTTCTTC. The encoded protein is CASSEGTSGVDEQFF.

V is TRBV6-6 and J is TRBJ1-1; D perhaps matches TRBD1 (6 bases). Trimming removed 0 bases at V and 4 bases at J, with 9 bases between. This CDR3 spans 14 amino acids. Germline V gene data show CDR1 as MNHNY and CDR2 as SVGAGI (reference sequence). Here the CDR3 DNA reads TGTGCCAGCAGTTACTCAGCAGGGGTCACTGAAGCTTTCTTT. Translation: CASSYSAGVTEAFF.

The chain couples TRBV2 to TRBJ2-1, with 14 bases aligning to TRBD2. This CDR3 spans 15 amino acids. Germline V gives CDR1 SNHLY, CDR2 FYNNEI. After removal of 3 bases from V and 6 bases from J, the junction contained 1 base not matched to a gene. The CDR3 region is CASSETSGRANEQFF. CDR3 nucleotides: TGTGCCAGCAGTGAGACTAGCGGGAGGGCCAATGAGCAGTTCTTC.

The sample holds a few counts of this clone. The gene calls are TRBV9 and TRBJ2-7, with TRBD1 matching 7 bases. The CDR3 totals 14 residues. V shed 2 bases, J shed 4 bases, and the junction held 6 bases outside the gene matches. Germline CDR1 and CDR2: SGDLS and YYNGEE. The CDR3: CASSVTGQSYEQYF. The CDR3 region has the DNA TGTGCCAGCAGCGTGACGGGACAGTCTTACGAGCAGTACTTC. The entire variable domain, with the rest obtained from reference TRBV9 and TRBJ2-7, is as follows: DSGVTQTPKHLITATGQRVTLRCSPRSGDLSVYWYQQSLDQGLQFLIQYYNGEERAKGNILERFSAQQFPDLHSELNLSSLELGDSALYFCASSVTGQSYEQYFGPGTRLTVT.

The chain's CDR3 is CASSFMPKNSPLHF. CDR3 nucleotide sequence: TGTGCCAGCAGTTTCATGCCTAAGAATTCACCCCTCCACTTT. V gene TRBV28 combines with J gene TRBJ1-6, with D hard to call. CDR3 length: 14 amino acids. With 3 bases removed from V and 7 bases from J, the gap between germline ends came to 10 bases. Per the germline V gene, CDR1 is MDHEN and CDR2 is SYDVKM.

The chain's CDR3 is CASSQEVATEAFF. The CDR3 bases are TGTGCCAGCAGCCAAGAGGTGGCCACTGAAGCTTTCTTT. The chain employs TRBV14 and TRBJ1-1; D unresolved. Deletions cut 0 bases from V and 4 bases from J, with 6 bases between. The V gene's germline CDR1 is SGHDN and CDR2 FVKESK. The length of the CDR3 is 13 residues.

The CDR3 DNA follows: TGTGCCAGCAGTTCTGGGAGGGGTACGCAGTATTTT. Its protein is CASSSGRGTQYF. The V gene is TRBV12-3 or TRBV12-4, the J gene TRBJ2-3; 7 bases align to TRBD2. The CDR3 is 12 residues long. V was clipped by 4 bases and J by 8 bases; unmatched bases: 3.

The chain carries TRBV4-1 and TRBJ1-1, with D possibly being TRBD1 (5 bases). The ends were cut back, 0 bases at V and 1 base at J, with 12 bases in the middle. Looked up from germline, CDR1 is MGHRA and CDR2 is YSYEKL. There are 16 residues in the CDR3. The DNA of the CDR3 is TGCGCCAGCAGCCAAGAGCAGGGTCGCTCGAACACTGAAGCTTTCTTT. Its translation is CASSQEQGRSNTEAFF.

Details on this clone: This CDR3 is also generated by other DNA sequences in the sample. The V gene is TRBV5-1, the J gene TRBJ2-5; maybe TRBD1 (6 bases). The CDR3 spans 13 residues. CDR1 is SGHRS, CDR2 YFSETQ, per germline. Trimming shortened V by 4 bases and J by 5 bases, and 12 bases separated the two germline ends. The CDR3, as DNA: TGCGCCAGCAGCCCGCAGGGGTGGGAGACCCAGTACTTC. This codes for CASSPQGWETQYF.

This clone was seen just once. This chain connects TRBV28 to TRBJ2-7; no reliable D call. V was trimmed by 7 bases and J by 6 bases, leaving 10 bases between them. CDR1 and CDR2 from the germline V gene are MDHEN and SYDVKM. The CDR3 runs 11 residues. The CDR3 sequence: CASTVNGEQYF. The CDR3 DNA follows: TGTGCCAGCACGGTCAATGGCGAGCAGTACTTC. Full variable domain (missing parts from reference TRBV28 and TRBJ2-7): DVKVTQSSRYLVKRTGEKVFLECVQDMDHENMFWYRQDPGLGLRLIYFSYDVKMKEKGDIPEGYSVSREKKERFSLILESASTNQTSMYLCASTVNGEQYFGPGTRLTVT.

This chain uses TRBV6-2 or TRBV6-3 with TRBJ2-1; the match to TRBD2 covers 7 bases. V shed 2 bases, J shed 8 bases, and the junction held 6 bases outside the gene matches. CDR3 size: 14 residues. From germline, CDR1 is MNHEY and CDR2 SVGEGT. The CDR3 DNA reads TGTGCCAGCAGTTACCCGGGAGGTGTATATGAGCAGTTCTTC. Residues: CASSYPGGVYEQFF.

J is TRBJ1-6 and V is TRBV7-6; 9 bases are shared with TRBD1. V was pared by 5 bases and J by 9 bases, with 8 bases of the junction left unmatched. The CDR3 extends over 15 amino acids. From germline, CDR1 is SGHVS and CDR2 FNYEAQ. CDR3 sequence: CASSPTGQGGSPLHF. The DNA for the CDR3 is TGTGCCAGCAGCCCTACGGGACAGGGCGGTTCACCCCTCCACTTT.

The chain recombines TRBV28 with TRBJ2-5; 10 nucleotides align to TRBD1. In germline, CDR1 is MDHEN, CDR2 SYDVKM. V lost 7 bases and J lost 5; bases outside the gene matches: 7. The CDR3 extends over 14 amino acids. DNA of the CDR3: TGTGCCAGCACCGACAGGGGGCCGGGCGAGACCCAGTACTTC. Its translation: CASTDRGPGETQYF. The full variable domain, in which reference TRBV28 and TRBJ2-5 provide the parts outside the CDR3, is DVKVTQSSRYLVKRTGEKVFLECVQDMDHENMFWYRQDPGLGLRLIYFSYDVKMKEKGDIPEGYSVSREKKERFSLILESASTNQTSMYLCASTDRGPGETQYFGPGTRLLVL.

The chain is built from TRBV30 and TRBJ2-1, with TRBD2 as a possible D gene (6 bases). With 0 bases removed from V and 3 bases from J, the gap between germline ends came to 12 bases. The CDR3 totals 15 residues. Germline CDR1 reads GTSNPN; CDR2 reads SVGIG (reference sequence). The CDR3 here is CAWSVRAGSYNEQFF. The CDR3 coding sequence is TGTGCCTGGAGTGTTAGGGCGGGGAGCTACAATGAGCAGTTCTTC. Drawing the rest from reference TRBV30 and TRBJ2-1, the complete variable domain is SQTIHQWPATLVQPVGSPLSLECTVEGTSNPNLYWYRQAAGRGLQLLFYSVGIGQISSEVPQNLSASRPQDRQFILSSKKLLLSDSGFYLCAWSVRAGSYNEQFFGPGTRLTVL.

CDR3 residues: CASRGTRTEAFF. DNA of the CDR3: TGTGCCAGCAGAGGGACAAGAACTGAAGCTTTCTTT. The chain recombines TRBV2 with TRBJ1-1, with D maybe TRBD1 (6 bases). There are 12 residues in the CDR3. V shed 6 bases and J shed 5 bases, with 10 bases lying between them. Germline V CDR1 and CDR2: SNHLY, FYNNEI.

CDR3 sequence: CASRHGARDRVDDEQYF. For the CDR3, the DNA is TGTGCCAGCAGGCACGGCGCCCGGGACAGGGTCGACGACGAGCAGTACTTC. The chain uses TRBV11-2 and TRBJ2-7, with 9 bases matching TRBD1. The trim removed 6 bases at V and 5 bases at J, leaving 17 bases unmatched. This CDR3 is 17 amino acids long. Germline loops: CDR1 SGHAT, CDR2 FQNNGV. The entire variable domain, with the rest obtained from reference TRBV11-2 and TRBJ2-7, is as follows: EAGVAQSPRYKIIEKRQSVAFWCNPISGHATLYWYQQILGQGPKLLIQFQNNGVVDDSQLPKDRFSAERLKGVDSTLKIQPAKLEDSAVYLCASRHGARDRVDDEQYFGPGTRLTVT.

V usage is TRBV6-4 and J usage is TRBJ2-3; the D gene is possibly TRBD2 (5 bases). V was clipped by 4 bases and J by 9 bases, with 17 bases between them. Germline V gene lookup returns CDR1 MRHNA and CDR2 SNTAGT. This CDR3 region has 14 residues. As DNA, the CDR3 is TGTGCCAGCAGTGCAAATTACGGGGTTTTAACGCAGTATTTT. It translates to CASSANYGVLTQYF.

The gene calls are TRBV6-5 and TRBJ2-7, with D perhaps TRBD2 (6 bases). Trimming took off 6 bases at V and 2 bases at J, with 14 bases between the two ends. Per the germline V gene, CDR1 is MNHEY and CDR2 is SVGAGI. This CDR3 spans 14 amino acids. The CDR3 here is CASSSSGGTYEQYF. The CDR3 DNA sequence: TGTGCCAGCAGCTCCTCTGGGGGGACCTACGAGCAGTACTTC.

The chain has TRBV7-2 and TRBJ1-2; D call uncertain. The V end lost 5 bases, the J end lost 4 bases, and 11 bases lay between the germline ends. Germline lookup yields CDR1 SGHTA and CDR2 FQGNSA. There are 13 residues in the CDR3. The CDR3 here is CASSPRQVYGYTF. The CDR3 DNA is TGTGCCAGCAGCCCCAGACAAGTCTATGGCTACACCTTC.